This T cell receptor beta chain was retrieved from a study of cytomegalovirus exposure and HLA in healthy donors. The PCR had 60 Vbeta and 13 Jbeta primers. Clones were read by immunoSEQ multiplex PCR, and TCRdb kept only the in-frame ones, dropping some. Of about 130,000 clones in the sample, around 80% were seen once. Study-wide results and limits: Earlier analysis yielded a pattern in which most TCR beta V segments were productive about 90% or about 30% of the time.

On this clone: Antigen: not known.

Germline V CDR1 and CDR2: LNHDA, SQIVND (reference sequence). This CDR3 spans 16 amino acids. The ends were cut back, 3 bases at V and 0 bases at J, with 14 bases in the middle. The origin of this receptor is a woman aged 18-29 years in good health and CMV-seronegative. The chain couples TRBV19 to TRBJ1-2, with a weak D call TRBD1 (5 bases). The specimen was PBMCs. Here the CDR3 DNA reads TGTGCCAGTAGTATCGGGAGGGGCGGATCTAACTATGGCTACACCTTC. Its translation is CASSIGRGGSNYGYTF.